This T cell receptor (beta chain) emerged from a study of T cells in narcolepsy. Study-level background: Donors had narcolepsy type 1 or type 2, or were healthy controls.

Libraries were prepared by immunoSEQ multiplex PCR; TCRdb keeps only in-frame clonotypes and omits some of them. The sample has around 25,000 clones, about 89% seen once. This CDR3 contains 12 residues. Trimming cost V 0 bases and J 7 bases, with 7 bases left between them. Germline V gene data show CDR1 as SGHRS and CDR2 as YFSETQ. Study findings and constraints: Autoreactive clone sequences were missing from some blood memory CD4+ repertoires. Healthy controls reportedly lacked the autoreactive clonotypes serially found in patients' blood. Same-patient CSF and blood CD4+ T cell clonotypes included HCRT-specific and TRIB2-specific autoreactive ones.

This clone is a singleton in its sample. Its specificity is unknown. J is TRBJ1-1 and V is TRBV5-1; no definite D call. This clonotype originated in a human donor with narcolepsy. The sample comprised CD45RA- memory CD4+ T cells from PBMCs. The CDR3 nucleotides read TGCGCCAGCAGCTTGGAGGTCGGTGAAGCTTTCTTT. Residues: CASSLEVGEAFF. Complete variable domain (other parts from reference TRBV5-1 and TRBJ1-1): KAGVTQTPRYLIKTRGQQVTLSCSPISGHRSVSWYQQTPGQGLQFLFEYFSETQRNKGNFPGRFSGRQFSNSRSEMNVSTLELGDSALYLCASSLEVGEAFFGQGTRLTVV.